This T cell receptor beta chain was documented in a study of blood T cells in healthy people across ages. The wider study: Through template switching, about one barcoded beta molecule was captured per two T cells, as measured in model experiments.

V dropped 2 bases and J dropped 5 bases, with 10 bases sitting between them. Germline assignment: CDR1 SQVTM and CDR2 ANQGSEA. The CDR3 extends over 12 amino acids. Next came a second PCR, run for about 7 to 12 cycles, which used a sample-barcoded 5' primer along with a J-beta primer mix. Unique molecular identifiers of 12 random nucleotides labeled each cDNA. Each CDR3 protein is one row after TCRdb ran MiXCR on the 5' RACE reads. Of around 650,000 distinct CDR3 sequences in the sample, over 40% were seen once. Regarding the study as a whole: With naive T cell percentage, TCR beta diversity showed a strong correlation.

This clonotype showed up many times. The antigen remains undetermined. This sequence was found in a man older than 75 in good health. Specimen: blood. The rearrangement joins TRBV29-1 to TRBJ2-7; D may match TRBD1 or TRBD2 (6 bases each). The CDR3 is CSVELGGHEQYF. As DNA, the CDR3 is TGCAGCGTTGAATTGGGGGGCCACGAGCAGTACTTC.